The entry below gives a single T cell receptor beta chain sequence along with its context. Its matching antigen is unknown. This likely comes from a read error, as the CDR3 has no conserved phenylalanine or tryptophan at its end. These data come from a study of metastatic and nonmetastatic thyroid tumors. Across the whole study: Repertoires of blood and of tissue (tumor or nodule) from malignant and benign thyroid patients were compared.

Each patient went into thyroid surgery without having received any treatment. Trimming removed 2 bases from V and 14 bases from J, with 1 base in between. This CDR3 is 8 amino acids long. CDR1 and CDR2 from the germline V gene are DFQATT and SNEGSKA (reference sequence). Study-wide findings and caveats: It was reportedly found that TCR beta diversity was significantly higher in malignant thyroid tumors than in benign nodules, a difference seen in both blood and tumor samples.

Authors' methods: The study built a papillary thyroid cancer distant-metastasis classifier from CDR3 differences across clinicopathological groups. TCRdb reprocessed the PCR reads using MiXCR. Here the V and J calls rest on TCRdb's processing, not on the authors' analysis. This sample yields about 12,000 clones, of which 20% to 25% are seen a single time; 12% to 15% belongs to the top ten. This clonotype was sampled from a female donor with papillary thyroid cancer or a benign thyroid nodule (not recorded which). Some clones in this sample may be carry-over from other donors' samples. The rearrangement uses TRBV20-1 and TRBJ2-6; D remains ambiguous. The sample comprised adjacent normal tissue. CDR3 sequence: CSARFLTS. CDR3 coding DNA: TGCAGTGCTAGATTCCTGACTAGC.